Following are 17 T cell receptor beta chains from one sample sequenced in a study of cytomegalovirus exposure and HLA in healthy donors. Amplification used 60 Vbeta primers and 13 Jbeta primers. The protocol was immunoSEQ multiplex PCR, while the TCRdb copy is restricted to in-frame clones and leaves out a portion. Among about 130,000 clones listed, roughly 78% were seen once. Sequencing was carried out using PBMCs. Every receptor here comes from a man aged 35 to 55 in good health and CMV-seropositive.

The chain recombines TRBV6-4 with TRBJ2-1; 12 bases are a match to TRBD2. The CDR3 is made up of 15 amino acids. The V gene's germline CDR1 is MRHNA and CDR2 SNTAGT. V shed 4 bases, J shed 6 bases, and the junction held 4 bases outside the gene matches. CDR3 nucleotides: TGTGCCAGCAGTGTTGGACTAGCGGGGTTCAATGAGCAGTTCTTC. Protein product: CASSVGLAGFNEQFF.

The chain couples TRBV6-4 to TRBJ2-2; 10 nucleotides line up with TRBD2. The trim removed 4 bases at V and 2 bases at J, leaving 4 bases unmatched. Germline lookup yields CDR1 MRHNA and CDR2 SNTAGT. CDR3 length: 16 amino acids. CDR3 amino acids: CASSVLAGANTGELFF. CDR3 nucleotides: TGTGCCAGCAGTGTCCTAGCGGGAGCAAACACCGGGGAGCTGTTTTTT.

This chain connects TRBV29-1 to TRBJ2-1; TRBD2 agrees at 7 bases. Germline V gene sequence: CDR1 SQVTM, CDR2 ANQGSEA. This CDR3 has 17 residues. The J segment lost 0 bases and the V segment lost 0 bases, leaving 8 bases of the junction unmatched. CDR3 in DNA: TGCAGCGTTGAAGATCTGGCTAGCGGATTCTCCTACAATGAGCAGTTCTTC. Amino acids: CSVEDLASGFSYNEQFF.

The CDR3 here is CASSLGQGPNEKLFF. For the CDR3, the DNA is TGTGCCAGCAGCTTAGGCCAGGGGCCCAATGAAAAACTGTTTTTT. The V and J genes are TRBV7-9 and TRBJ1-4, with D possibly TRBD1 on 6 matching bases. The CDR3 consists of 15 residues. Trimming shortened V by 1 base and J by 5 bases, and 11 bases separated the two germline ends. Germline CDR1 reads SEHNR; CDR2 reads FQNEAQ (reference sequence).

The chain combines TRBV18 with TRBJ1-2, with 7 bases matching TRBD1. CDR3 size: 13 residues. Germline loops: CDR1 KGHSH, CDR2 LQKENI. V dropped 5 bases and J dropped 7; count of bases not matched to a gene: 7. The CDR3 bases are TGTGCCAGCTCAAGTTCAACAGGGGTTGGCTACACCTTC. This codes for CASSSSTGVGYTF.

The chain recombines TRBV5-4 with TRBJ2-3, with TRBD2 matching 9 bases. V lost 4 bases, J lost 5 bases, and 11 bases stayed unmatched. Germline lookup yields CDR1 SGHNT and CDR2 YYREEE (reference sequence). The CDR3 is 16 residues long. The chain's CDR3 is CASSKMALAGIDTQYF. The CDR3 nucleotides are TGTGCCAGCAGCAAGATGGCCCTAGCGGGAATAGATACGCAGTATTTT.

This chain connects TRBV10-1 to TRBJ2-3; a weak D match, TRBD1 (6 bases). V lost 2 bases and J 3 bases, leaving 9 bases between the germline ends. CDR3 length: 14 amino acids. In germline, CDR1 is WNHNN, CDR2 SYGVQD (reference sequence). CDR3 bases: TGCGCCAGCAGTGAGGGGGGCGTGACAGATACGCAGTATTTT. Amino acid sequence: CASSEGGVTDTQYF.

The CDR3 sequence: CAISRQGEGNQPQHF. DNA for the CDR3: TGTGCCATCAGTCGACAGGGAGAGGGCAATCAGCCCCAGCATTTT. The V call is TRBV10-3, the J call TRBJ1-5; 7 positions match TRBD1. The V and J ends lost 5 bases and 2 bases, in that order; junction bases with no gene match: 6. Germline V gives CDR1 ENHRY, CDR2 SYGVKD. The CDR3 is 15 residues long.

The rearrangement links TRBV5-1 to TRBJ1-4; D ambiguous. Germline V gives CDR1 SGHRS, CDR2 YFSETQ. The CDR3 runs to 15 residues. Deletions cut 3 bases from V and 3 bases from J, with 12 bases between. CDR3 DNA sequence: TGCGCCAGCAGCTGGCTTTCACAAGCTAATGAAAAACTGTTTTTT. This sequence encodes CASSWLSQANEKLFF.

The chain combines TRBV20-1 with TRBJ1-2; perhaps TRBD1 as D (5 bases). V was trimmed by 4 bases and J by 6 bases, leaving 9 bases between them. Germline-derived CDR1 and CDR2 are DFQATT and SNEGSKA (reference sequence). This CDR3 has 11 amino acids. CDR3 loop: CSANQGDGYTF. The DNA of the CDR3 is TGCAGTGCTAATCAGGGTGATGGCTACACCTTC.

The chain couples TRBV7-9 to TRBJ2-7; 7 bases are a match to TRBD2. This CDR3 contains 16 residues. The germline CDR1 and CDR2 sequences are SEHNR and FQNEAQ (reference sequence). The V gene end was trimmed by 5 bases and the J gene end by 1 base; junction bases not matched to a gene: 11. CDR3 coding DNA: TGTGCCAGCAGCCCCCCGGGGGGAGGGGCGTCCTACGAGCAGTACTTC. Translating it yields CASSPPGGGASYEQYF.

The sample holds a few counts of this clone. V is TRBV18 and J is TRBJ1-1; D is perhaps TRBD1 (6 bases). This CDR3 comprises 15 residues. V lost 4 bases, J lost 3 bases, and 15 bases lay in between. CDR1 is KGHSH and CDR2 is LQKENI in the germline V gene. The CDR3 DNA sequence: TGTGCCAGCTCACTAACAACAGGGTATGACACTGAAGCTTTCTTT. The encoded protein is CASSLTTGYDTEAFF.

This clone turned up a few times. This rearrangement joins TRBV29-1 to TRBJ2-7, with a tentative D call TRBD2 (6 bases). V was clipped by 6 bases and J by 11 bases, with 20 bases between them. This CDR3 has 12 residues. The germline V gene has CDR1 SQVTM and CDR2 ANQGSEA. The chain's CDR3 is CSVSSGSHGEYF. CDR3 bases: TGCAGCGTAAGTAGCGGTTCACACGGGGAGTACTTC.

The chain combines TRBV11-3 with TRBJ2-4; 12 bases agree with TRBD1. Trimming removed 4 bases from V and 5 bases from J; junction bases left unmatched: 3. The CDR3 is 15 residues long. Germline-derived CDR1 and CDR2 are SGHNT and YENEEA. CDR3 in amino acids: CASSSGQGAQNIQYF. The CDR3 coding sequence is TGTGCCAGCAGCTCGGGACAGGGGGCTCAAAACATTCAGTACTTC.

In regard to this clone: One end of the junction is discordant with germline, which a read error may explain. CDR3 region: CASSLDGYAQYF. The CDR3, as DNA: TGTGCCAGCAGCTTGGACGGTTACGCGCAGTACTTC. The chain uses TRBV5-4 and TRBJ2-7, with unresolved D. There are 12 residues in the CDR3. Germline values: CDR1 SGHNT, CDR2 YYREEE (reference sequence).

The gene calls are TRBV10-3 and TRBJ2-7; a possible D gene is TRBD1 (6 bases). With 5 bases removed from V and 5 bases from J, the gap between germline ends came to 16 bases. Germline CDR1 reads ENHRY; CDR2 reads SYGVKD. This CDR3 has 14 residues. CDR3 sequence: CAISSSGATNEQYF. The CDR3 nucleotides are TGTGCCATCAGTTCATCAGGGGCGACTAACGAGCAGTACTTC.

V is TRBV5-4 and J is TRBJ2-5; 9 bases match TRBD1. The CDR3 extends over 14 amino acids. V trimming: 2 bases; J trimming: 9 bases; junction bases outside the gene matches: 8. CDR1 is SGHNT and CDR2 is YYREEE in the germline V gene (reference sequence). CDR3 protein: CASSLMTGGRSQYF. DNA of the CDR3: TGTGCCAGCAGCTTAATGACAGGGGGAAGATCCCAGTACTTC.